This T cell receptor (beta chain) was recorded in a study of control samples from healthy donors and cancer patients. Generated by immunoSEQ multiplex PCR, the TCRdb table keeps only in-frame clones and is missing some. Among about 120,000 clones, around nine tenths were seen once, and the ten largest hold 9.5% to 13%. Trimming cost V 5 bases and J 4 bases, with 16 bases left between them. The CDR3 consists of 15 residues. Germline assignment: CDR1 SGHTA and CDR2 FQGTGA. This TCR came from a man younger than 45 in good health. The genes are TRBV7-3 and TRBJ2-3; possibly TRBD1 for D (6 bases). What was sequenced was blood. CDR3 loop: CASSLDPTGSDTQYF. In DNA form, the CDR3 reads TGTGCCAGCAGCCTCGACCCGACAGGATCAGATACGCAGTATTTT. The whole variable domain, remainder taken from reference TRBV7-3 and TRBJ2-3, is GAGVSQTPSNKVTEKGKYVELRCDPISGHTALYWYRQSLGQGPEFLIYFQGTGAADDSGLPNDRFFAVRPEGSVSTLKIQRTERGDSAVYLCASSLDPTGSDTQYFGPGTRLTVL.